These 27 T cell receptor beta chains came from one sample sequenced in a study of shared clonotypes between healthy human individuals (dated by TCRdb to the early 2020s). The protocol used for the library was the immunoSEQ multiplex PCR assay. As stored in TCRdb, this immuneACCESS dataset retains in-frame rearrangements with V and J assigned. A fraction of the clones does not appear; measured against another copy, unresolved V genes explain less than half of the discrepancy, and the remainder lacks a known reason. The sample table lists approximately 2,000,000 clones, approximately 92% of them with a count of one. Jointly, the top ten make up more than 1.5% of the sample. For the CD8 naive samples, CD45RO-negative cells were positively selected for CCR7, yielding a CD45RA+CCR7+ population from which TemRA cells were excluded. Sequencing used naive CD8+ T cells from PBMCs. What the cell subset or site label conveys for this sample: CD45RA+CCR7+. The receptors here all came from a young man in good health. Some clones in this sample may be carry-over from other donors' samples.

The CDR3 sequence is CSVRAYGEQYF. Written as DNA, the CDR3 is TGCAGCGTTCGGGCCTACGGCGAGCAGTACTTC. The chain couples TRBV29-1 to TRBJ2-7; the D is unclear. V was trimmed by 5 bases and J by 6 bases, leaving 11 bases between them. CDR3 length: 11 amino acids. Germline lookup yields CDR1 SQVTM and CDR2 ANQGSEA.

This clone has a single count. The chain links TRBV27 to TRBJ1-2; a possible D gene is TRBD1 (6 bases). The CDR3 consists of 15 residues. V shed 2 bases and J shed 7 bases, with 17 bases lying between them. Germline CDR1 and CDR2: MNHEY and SMNVEV (reference sequence). The CDR3 spells CASSLDRRPSGGYTF. The CDR3, as DNA: TGTGCCAGCAGTTTAGACAGGCGTCCCAGCGGTGGCTACACCTTC.

The chain has TRBV7-9 and TRBJ1-2; no reliable D call. The V and J ends lost 1 base and 1 base respectively, with 16 bases between them. The CDR3 sequence is 17 residues long. CDR1 SEHNR and CDR2 FQNEAQ come from the germline V gene (reference sequence). DNA of the CDR3: TGTGCCAGCAGCTTAGGAGGTCTATTGGGTGTTAACTATGGCTACACCTTC. Residues: CASSLGGLLGVNYGYTF.

The V and J genes are TRBV19 and TRBJ1-1; TRBD1 might be the D (5 bases). V shed 3 bases and J shed 8 bases, with 10 bases lying between them. This CDR3 is 12 amino acids long. Germline V lookup: CDR1 LNHDA, CDR2 SQIVND (reference sequence). As DNA, the CDR3 is TGTGCCAGTAGTATGAGGGGTCCCGAAGCTTTCTTT. Its protein is CASSMRGPEAFF.

The chain recombines TRBV2 with TRBJ1-5; D gene unclear. The CDR3 has 14 residues. The germline V gene has CDR1 SNHLY and CDR2 FYNNEI. V shed 5 bases and J shed 3 bases, with 11 bases lying between them. The CDR3 sequence: CASSRITNNQPQHF. CDR3 in DNA: TGTGCCAGCAGTCGAATAACGAACAATCAGCCCCAGCATTTT.

The chain uses TRBV7-9 and TRBJ2-7; D is possibly TRBD1 (6 bases). Germline CDR1 is SEHNR and CDR2 is FQNEAQ (reference sequence). The CDR3 is 14 residues long. Deletions cut 5 bases from V and 7 bases from J, with 18 bases between. The CDR3 bases are TGTGCCAGCAGCGGGGCAGGGGTGGTAGAGGAGCAGTACTTC. It yields the protein CASSGAGVVEEQYF.

The chain recombines TRBV6-5 with TRBJ2-1; D is undetermined. Per germline, CDR1 MNHEY and CDR2 SVGAGI. Trimming took off 7 bases at V and 7 bases at J, with 14 bases between the two ends. This CDR3 comprises 13 residues. The CDR3 DNA sequence: TGTGCCAGCACCGTCGCCTGGGGTAATGAGCAGTTCTTC. This codes for CASTVAWGNEQFF.

The rearrangement links TRBV10-3 to TRBJ2-1; TRBD2 is a possible D gene (6 bases). V lost 2 bases to trimming and J lost 8 bases, with 19 bases between them. Germline V CDR1 and CDR2: ENHRY, SYGVKD. The CDR3 is made up of 16 amino acids. CDR3 sequence (DNA): TGTGCCATCAGTGAGATGAAGGCTGATAGCGGAGATGAGCAGTTCTTC. Translation gives CAISEMKADSGDEQFF.

This chain links TRBV10-2 with TRBJ2-1; 11 bases line up with TRBD2. The CDR3 totals 15 residues. Unmatched junction bases numbered 8, after V lost 6 bases and J lost 7 bases. Germline CDR1 is WSHSY and CDR2 is SAAADI. The CDR3 spells CASSELAGVKNEQFF. CDR3 coding DNA: TGCGCCAGCAGCGAACTAGCGGGAGTCAAGAATGAGCAGTTCTTC.

V gene TRBV9 combines with J gene TRBJ2-7; 9 nucleotides line up with TRBD1. Germline CDR1 reads SGDLS; CDR2 reads YYNGEE. There are 14 residues in the CDR3. Unmatched junction bases numbered 7, after V lost 3 bases and J lost 6 bases. CDR3 nucleotides: TGTGCCAGCAGCGCCCTCAGACAGGGGGGCGAGCAGTACTTC. Protein sequence: CASSALRQGGEQYF.

The CDR3 sequence is CASSLPQQQYF. The CDR3 DNA sequence: TGTGCCAGCAGTTTGCCACAACAGCAGTATTTT. The J gene is TRBJ2-3, the V gene TRBV28; no reliable D call. This CDR3 region has 11 residues. V was pared by 3 bases and J by 11 bases, with 9 bases between. Germline values: CDR1 MDHEN, CDR2 SYDVKM.

The chain uses TRBV7-9 and TRBJ2-2; a possible D gene is TRBD2 (6 bases). This CDR3 is built from 16 residues. V was cut by 2 bases and J by 3 bases, with 13 bases left in between. Germline CDR1 reads SEHNR; CDR2 reads FQNEAQ (reference sequence). CDR3 sequence: CASSLSASVYTGELFF. The CDR3, as DNA: TGTGCCAGCAGCTTATCGGCTAGCGTATACACCGGGGAGCTGTTTTTT.

This chain links TRBV5-1 with TRBJ1-1; D call uncertain. The CDR3 runs to 16 residues. V dropped 5 bases and J dropped 2 bases, with 19 bases sitting between them. Germline lookup yields CDR1 SGHRS and CDR2 YFSETQ. Written as DNA, the CDR3 is TGCGCCAGCAGTGGCTCGGCAGGAGGCACTAACACTGAAGCTTTCTTT. Protein product: CASSGSAGGTNTEAFF.

V is TRBV9 and J is TRBJ1-1; perhaps TRBD1 as D (5 bases). Germline V lookup: CDR1 SGDLS, CDR2 YYNGEE. The ends were cut back, 0 bases at V and 5 bases at J, with 11 bases in the middle. The CDR3 loop spans 14 amino acids. CDR3: CASSVASGSTEAFF. CDR3 DNA: TGTGCCAGCAGCGTAGCTTCAGGGTCTACTGAAGCTTTCTTT.

The chain has TRBV28 and TRBJ1-2; D possibly corresponds to TRBD1 (5 bases). The CDR3 has 14 residues. Trimming removed 4 bases from V and 2 bases from J, with 11 bases in between. CDR1 is MDHEN and CDR2 is SYDVKM in the germline V gene. The CDR3 spells CASSSNRINYGYTF. CDR3 DNA sequence: TGTGCCAGCAGTTCCAACAGGATAAACTATGGCTACACCTTC.

The chain employs TRBV7-8 and TRBJ1-5, with 7 bases matching TRBD1. J gave up 1 base and V 5 bases, and 5 bases lay outside the gene matches. Germline values: CDR1 SGHVS, CDR2 FQNEAQ. This CDR3 comprises 15 residues. The CDR3, as DNA: TGTGCCAGCAGCATAGGGACAGCCAGCAATCAGCCCCAGCATTTT. Its translation: CASSIGTASNQPQHF. Full variable domain (outside the CDR3, taken from reference TRBV7-8 and TRBJ1-5): GAGVSQSPRYKVAKRGQDVALRCDPISGHVSLFWYQQALGQGPEFLTYFQNEAQLDKSGLPSDRFFAERPEGSVSTLKIQRTQQEDSAVYLCASSIGTASNQPQHFGDGTRLSIL.

The chain combines TRBV2 with TRBJ2-1; 7 bases fit TRBD2. This CDR3 is 13 amino acids long. Looked up from germline, CDR1 is SNHLY and CDR2 is FYNNEI. Germline trimming cut 6 bases from V and 7 bases from J; bases unmatched to any gene: 6. The CDR3 coding sequence is TGTGCCAGCAGAGGGAGGGCCGAGAATGAGCAGTTCTTC. Protein: CASRGRAENEQFF.

The V and J genes are TRBV27 and TRBJ1-5; TRBD1 might be the D (6 bases). CDR1 is MNHEY, CDR2 SMNVEV, per germline (reference sequence). The CDR3 has 13 residues. V gave up 5 bases and J gave up 7 bases, with 12 bases separating them. CDR3 protein: CASSARGAQPQHF. CDR3 DNA: TGTGCCAGCAGTGCGCGGGGGGCGCAGCCCCAGCATTTT.

Regarding this clone: Other DNA sequences in the sample encode the same CDR3. V gene TRBV7-9 combines with J gene TRBJ2-7; D is undetermined. Trimming stripped 3 bases from V and 2 bases from J, with 5 bases between. This CDR3 has 12 amino acids. CDR1 is SEHNR and CDR2 is FQNEAQ in the germline V gene (reference sequence). The CDR3 sequence: CASSLATYEQYF. The DNA for the CDR3 is TGTGCCAGCAGCTTGGCAACCTACGAGCAGTACTTC.

The gene calls are TRBV29-1 and TRBJ1-2, with 8 positions matching TRBD1. The J segment lost 9 bases and the V segment lost 4 bases, leaving 1 base of the junction unmatched. The CDR3 covers 10 residues. Germline V gives CDR1 SQVTM, CDR2 ANQGSEA. This CDR3 is CSVGTGSYTF. As DNA, the CDR3 is TGCAGCGTTGGGACAGGGAGCTACACCTTC.

The sample holds a few counts of this clone. The chain combines TRBV6-1 with TRBJ2-2; 9 bases fit TRBD2. Germline V lookup: CDR1 MNHNS, CDR2 SASEGT. The CDR3 has 14 amino acids. V shed 8 bases, J shed 9 bases, and the junction held 10 bases outside the gene matches. CDR3 amino acids: CASSGREGDRELFF. DNA of the CDR3: TGTGCCAGCTCCGGGCGGGAGGGCGACCGGGAGCTGTTTTTT.

The rearrangement joins TRBV28 to TRBJ2-1, with TRBD1 matching over 7 bases. CDR1 MDHEN and CDR2 SYDVKM come from the germline V gene. After removal of 2 bases from V and 12 bases from J, the junction contained 7 bases not matched to a gene. The CDR3 sequence is 13 residues long. CDR3 in amino acids: CASSLQGDTWQFF. CDR3 nucleotides: TGTGCCAGCAGTTTACAGGGGGATACTTGGCAGTTCTTC.

J is TRBJ2-2 and V is TRBV2, with D hard to call. Per germline, CDR1 SNHLY and CDR2 FYNNEI. The V and J ends lost 6 bases and 3 bases respectively, with 11 bases between them. CDR3 length: 14 residues. CDR3 nucleotide sequence: TGTGCCAGCAGACCTGGCGAATACACCGGGGAGCTGTTTTTT. Its protein is CASRPGEYTGELFF.

The rearrangement joins TRBV6-1 to TRBJ2-3; D is tentatively TRBD1 or TRBD2 (6 bases each). Trimming took 7 bases from V and 4 from J, leaving 18 bases between them. Germline V gene data show CDR1 as MNHNS and CDR2 as SASEGT. This CDR3 has 15 residues. The CDR3: CASKVTRGVADTQYF. CDR3 DNA sequence: TGTGCCAGCAAGGTTACTAGGGGGGTCGCAGATACGCAGTATTTT.

This rearrangement joins TRBV10-3 to TRBJ2-1, with 14 bases identical to TRBD2. This CDR3 has 16 amino acids. Per the germline V gene, CDR1 is ENHRY and CDR2 is SYGVKD. The trim removed 5 bases at V and 5 bases at J, leaving 5 bases unmatched. The CDR3, as DNA: TGTGCCATCAGTCAGGGACTAGCGGGAGTTGACAATGAGCAGTTCTTC. Amino acid sequence: CAISQGLAGVDNEQFF.

CDR3 nucleotides: TGTGCCAGCAGTTCCGTTCTGAACTATGGCTACACCTTC. Its translation is CASSSVLNYGYTF. This chain joins TRBV27 and TRBJ1-2; D is undetermined. This CDR3 spans 13 amino acids. V lost 4 bases and J lost 2, with 8 bases in between. Germline V lookup: CDR1 MNHEY, CDR2 SMNVEV (reference sequence).

This sequence joins TRBV19 and TRBJ2-3, with TRBD2 matching 9 bases. Germline CDR1 LNHDA, CDR2 SQIVND (reference sequence). J lost 2 bases, V lost 10 bases, and 7 bases had no gene match. This CDR3 region has 14 residues. CDR3: CAISRGGYTDTQYF. Written as DNA, the CDR3 is TGTGCCATTTCGCGGGGGGGATACACAGATACGCAGTATTTT.